The 2 T cell receptor beta chains in this list originate from one sample, sequenced in a study of cytomegalovirus exposure and HLA in healthy donors. The PCR contained 60 Vbeta and 13 Jbeta primers. Sequencing was performed with immunoSEQ multiplex PCR; in TCRdb, only in-frame clones are kept and a portion is missing. The sample shows around 140,000 clones, about three quarters of them seen only once. The sample comprised PBMCs. The source is a man between 40 and 49 years old in good health and CMV-seronegative.

The count of this clone is one. V and J are TRBV7-2 and TRBJ1-1, with 7 bases identical to TRBD1. CDR3 length equals 14 residues. V shed 5 bases and J 4 bases; nucleotides not matched to a gene: 7. In germline, CDR1 is SGHTA, CDR2 FQGNSA. Here the CDR3 DNA reads TGTGCCAGCAGCACCCAGACAGGGCTCACTGAAGCTTTCTTT. Its protein is CASSTQTGLTEAFF.

V gene TRBV15 combines with J gene TRBJ2-5; D is perhaps TRBD1 (5 bases). CDR1 and CDR2 (germline): LNHNV, YYDKDF (reference sequence). Trimming stripped 0 bases from V and 5 bases from J, with 13 bases between. This CDR3 spans 15 amino acids. The CDR3 nucleotides read TGTGCCACCAGCAGAGATGTAGGGGTGGAGGAGACCCAGTACTTC. Translated: CATSRDVGVEETQYF. Full variable domain (remainder filled in from reference TRBV15 and TRBJ2-5): DAMVIQNPRYQVTQFGKPVTLSCSQTLNHNVMYWYQQKSSQAPKLLFHYYDKDFNNEADTPDNFQSRRPNTSFCFLDIRSPGLGDTAMYLCATSRDVGVEETQYFGPGTRLLVL.